This T cell receptor (beta chain) was sequenced in a study of blood T cell repertoires in COVID-19. Across the study: The origin of the acute and convalescent COVID-19 samples was the United States, Italy and Spain. The analysed material was cDNA or gDNA that came from T cells, B-cell-depleted T cells, or PBMCs.

The germline gives CDR1 SGHVS, CDR2 FNYEAQ. Trimming took off 2 bases at V and 5 bases at J, with 16 bases between the two ends. The CDR3 spans 17 residues. The authors' processing: The authors estimated nucleated cell counts from reference gene primer amplification. The data were produced by immunoSEQ multiplex PCR, yet TCRdb's version contains in-frame clones alone and is incomplete. The V and J calls and clone size come from that table; D and trimming were worked out from the DNA. The table lists 25,000 to 35,000 clones, roughly 88% of them singletons, with 5% to 6.5% in the top ten. This chain connects TRBV7-6 to TRBJ1-6; D is unclear. This receptor was identified in a human donor in a cohort sampled during active COVID-19. Material for sequencing was peripheral blood. The CDR3 bases are TGTGCCAGCAGCTTAATTCGCGGCAGCGCCAATAATTCACCCCTCCACTTT. This translates into CASSLIRGSANNSPLHF.